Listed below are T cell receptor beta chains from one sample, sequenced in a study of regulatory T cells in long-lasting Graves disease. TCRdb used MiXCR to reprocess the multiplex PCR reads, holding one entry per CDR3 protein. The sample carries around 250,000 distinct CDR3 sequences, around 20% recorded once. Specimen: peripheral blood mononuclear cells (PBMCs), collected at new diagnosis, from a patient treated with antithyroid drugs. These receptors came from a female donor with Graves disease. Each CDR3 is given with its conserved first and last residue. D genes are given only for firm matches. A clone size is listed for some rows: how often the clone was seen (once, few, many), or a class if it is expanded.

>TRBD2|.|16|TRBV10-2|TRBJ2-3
TGCGCCAGCAGTGAGTCACGACTAGCGGGAGGAGATACGCAGTATTTT
CASSESRLAGGDTQYF
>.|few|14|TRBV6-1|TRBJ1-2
TGTGCCAGCAGTCTCGATGGAGAGGCCTATGGCTACACCTTC
CASSLDGEAYGYTF
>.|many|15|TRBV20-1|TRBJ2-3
TGCAGTGCTATTATCCCTGGACAGAAAGGAATTACGCAGTATTTT
CSAIIPGQKGITQYF
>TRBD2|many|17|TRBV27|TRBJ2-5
TGTGCCAGCAGTTTAACGGGACTAGCGGGAGGACGGGAGACCCAGTACTTC
CASSLTGLAGGRETQYF
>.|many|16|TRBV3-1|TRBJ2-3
TGTGCCAGCAGCCCCACGGAAACTAGGAGCACAGATACGCAGTATTTT
CASSPTETRSTDTQYF
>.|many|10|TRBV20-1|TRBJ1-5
TGCAGTGCTGGAGAAGAGCCCCAGCATTTT
CSAGEEPQHF
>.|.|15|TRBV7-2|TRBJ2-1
TGTGCCAGCAGCTTAGGGGGACCGCTCTACAATGAGCAGTTCTTC
CASSLGGPLYNEQFF
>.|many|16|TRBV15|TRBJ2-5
TGTGCCACCAGCAGAGATAGGGTGCAGGGACAAGAGACCCAGTACTTC
CATSRDRVQGQETQYF
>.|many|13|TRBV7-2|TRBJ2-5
TGTGCCAGCAGTTCGACAGGACAGCCGACCCAGTACTTC
CASSSTGQPTQYF
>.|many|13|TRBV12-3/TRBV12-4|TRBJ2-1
TGTGCCAGCAGGCGGGGAACCTACAATGAGCAGTTCTTC
CASRRGTYNEQFF
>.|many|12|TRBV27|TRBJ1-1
TGTGCCAGCAGTCATATGAACACTGAAGCTTTCTTT
CASSHMNTEAFF
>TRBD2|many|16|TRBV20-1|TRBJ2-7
TGCAGTGCTATCCAGGGACTAGCCCTAAGCTCCTACGAGCAGTACTTC
CSAIQGLALSSYEQYF
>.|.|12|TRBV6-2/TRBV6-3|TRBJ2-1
TGTGCCAGCAGTTACTCTCCAGGGGAGCAGTTCTTC
CASSYSPGEQFF
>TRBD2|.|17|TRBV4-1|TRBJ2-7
TGCGCCAGCAGCCAAGATAAAGCGGGAGGGCTTCACTCCGAGCAGTACTTC
CASSQDKAGGLHSEQYF
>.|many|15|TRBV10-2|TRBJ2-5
TGCGCCAGCAGTGAGGGACTACCCATACAAGAGACCCAGTACTTC
CASSEGLPIQETQYF
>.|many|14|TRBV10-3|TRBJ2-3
TGTGCCATCAGTGAGTTGAGCTCCACAGATACGCAGTATTTT
CAISELSSTDTQYF
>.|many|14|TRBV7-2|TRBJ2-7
TGTGCCAGCAGCTTAGCAGGGGACCGCTACGAGCAGTACTTC
CASSLAGDRYEQYF
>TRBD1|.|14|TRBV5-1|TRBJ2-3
TGCGCCAGCAGCTTGGAAGGGACAGGGGGTACGCAGTATTTT
CASSLEGTGGTQYF
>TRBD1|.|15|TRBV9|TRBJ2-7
TGTGCCAGCAGCGCCCGACAGGGGGTGGGCGGGGAGCAGTACTTC
CASSARQGVGGEQYF
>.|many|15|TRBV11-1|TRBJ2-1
TGTGCCAGCAGCTTCAAGGCTCTCCCCGGATGGGAGCAGTTCTTC
CASSFKALPGWEQFF
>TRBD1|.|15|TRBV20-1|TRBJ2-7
TGCAGTGCTTGGGCCGGGACAGGGGGCACTTACGAGCAGTACTTC
CSAWAGTGGTYEQYF
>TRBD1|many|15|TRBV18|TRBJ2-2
TGTGCCAGCTCACCGGGACAGGGGTCCAGCGGGGAGCTGTTTTTT
CASSPGQGSSGELFF
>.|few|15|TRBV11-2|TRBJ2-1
TGTGCCAGCAGCTTGGAGGCAGGGAACTACAATGAGCAGTTCTTC
CASSLEAGNYNEQFF
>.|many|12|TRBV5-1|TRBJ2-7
TGTGCCAGCAGCTTGGAGGGCTACGAGCAGTACTTC
CASSLEGYEQYF
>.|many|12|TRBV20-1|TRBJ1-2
TGCAGTGCTAGGAATGGTCTGTCGGGCTACACCTTC
CSARNGLSGYTF